The 20 T cell receptor beta chains presented below share a single source sample, sequenced in a study of blood T cell repertoires in COVID-19. Using immunoSEQ multiplex PCR, the repertoire was profiled, and TCRdb retains in-frame clones only, with some absent. The table includes about 120,000 clones, approximately 87% detected once. Sequencing was done on a sample of peripheral blood. These receptors were obtained from a woman in her 70s with acute or convalescent COVID-19.

This chain joins TRBV28 and TRBJ1-5; TRBD1 matches 9 bases. The V and J ends lost 6 bases and 4 bases, in that order; junction bases with no gene match: 7. Germline CDR1 and CDR2: MDHEN and SYDVKM. This CDR3 comprises 15 residues. The DNA of the CDR3 is TGTGCCAGCAGACCAGGGACAGGGTGGAATCAGCCCCAGCATTTT. Translating gives CASRPGTGWNQPQHF.

The V gene is TRBV27, the J gene TRBJ1-3; weak D call: TRBD1 (5 bases). From germline, CDR1 is MNHEY and CDR2 SMNVEV (reference sequence). V lost 3 bases and J 3 bases, leaving 9 bases between the germline ends. This CDR3 is 14 amino acids long. The CDR3 nucleotides read TGTGCCAGCAGTTTGGCAGGGAATGGAAACACCATATATTTT. Translating gives CASSLAGNGNTIYF.

The V call is TRBV5-5, the J call TRBJ2-2; TRBD2 aligns across 11 bases. V lost 2 bases to trimming and J lost 3 bases; unmatched junction nucleotides: 3. This CDR3 has 16 amino acids. Germline CDR1 SGHKS, CDR2 YYEKEE (reference sequence). In DNA, the CDR3 is TGTGCCAGCAGCTTTAGCGGGGGGGGCGACACCGGGGAGCTGTTTTTT. This gives the protein CASSFSGGGDTGELFF.

This chain connects TRBV5-1 to TRBJ1-2, with D perhaps TRBD1 (5 bases). Trimming shortened V by 0 bases and J by 7 bases, and 13 bases separated the two germline ends. The CDR3 sequence is 14 residues long. In germline, CDR1 is SGHRS, CDR2 YFSETQ. In DNA, the CDR3 is TGCGCCAGCAGCTTGGCCGGGGGGGAGGCTGGCTACACCTTC. Protein: CASSLAGGEAGYTF.

The CDR3 DNA sequence: TGCAGCGTTGACTCGACCTACAGGCGAGACTATGGCTACACCTTC. Amino acid sequence: CSVDSTYRRDYGYTF. The rearrangement links TRBV29-1 to TRBJ1-2; D perhaps matches TRBD1 (5 bases). Germline CDR1 SQVTM, CDR2 ANQGSEA. The length of the CDR3 is 15 residues. V gave up 3 bases and J gave up 3 bases, with 17 bases separating them.

V and J are TRBV30 and TRBJ2-1, with D perhaps matching TRBD2 (6 bases). The ends were cut back, 1 base at V and 4 bases at J, with 11 bases in the middle. Germline V gene data show CDR1 as GTSNPN and CDR2 as SVGIG (reference sequence). The CDR3 runs 14 residues. For the CDR3, the DNA is TGTGCCTGGAGTGGTCGGGGGAAGTACAATGAGCAGTTCTTC. Amino acid sequence: CAWSGRGKYNEQFF.

This clone was seen a few times. The chain links TRBV21-1 to TRBJ2-1; the table's D call of TRBD2 was not tested on the DNA. TRBV21-1 is recorded as a pseudogene. This CDR3 has 14 residues. The CDR3 region has the DNA TGTGCCAGCACTGGGGGGGCTCTCGTCAATGAGCAGTTCTTC. Its protein is CASTGGALVNEQFF.

The genes are TRBV7-9 and TRBJ2-7, with a possible D match to TRBD2 (5 bases). CDR1 and CDR2 (germline): SEHNR, FQNEAQ (reference sequence). CDR3 size: 11 residues. V gave up 3 bases and J gave up 7 bases, with 7 bases separating them. CDR3 DNA: TGTGCCAGCAGCTTTGGGGAGGAGCAGTACTTC. Translated: CASSFGEEQYF.

V and J are TRBV12-3 or TRBV12-4 and TRBJ1-5; D is possibly TRBD1 (5 bases). The CDR3 loop spans 12 amino acids. The V end lost 6 bases, the J end lost 16 bases, and 19 bases lay between the germline ends. CDR3 residues: CASSSLAGLVHF. The CDR3 DNA reads as TGTGCCAGCAGCTCCCTGGCGGGGCTCGTACATTTT.

The chain has TRBV5-1 and TRBJ2-1, with 7 nucleotides matching TRBD2. CDR1 is SGHRS and CDR2 is YFSETQ in the germline V gene. The CDR3 sequence is 16 residues long. Unmatched junction bases numbered 4, after V lost 1 base and J lost 0 bases. This CDR3 reads CASSLLAASSYNEQFF. The CDR3 coding sequence is TGCGCCAGCAGCTTGCTAGCGGCTAGCTCCTACAATGAGCAGTTCTTC.

The genes are TRBV11-1 and TRBJ2-1, with 8 bases aligning to TRBD2. The germline gives CDR1 SGHAT, CDR2 FQDESV (reference sequence). V dropped 4 bases and J dropped 4; count of bases not matched to a gene: 9. The CDR3 is 16 amino acids. CDR3 amino acids: CASSSTGGARYNEQFF. Here the CDR3 DNA reads TGTGCCAGCAGCTCGACCGGGGGGGCGCGTTACAATGAGCAGTTCTTC.

The chain links TRBV5-5 to TRBJ1-2; a possible D gene is TRBD1 (5 bases). Germline V gives CDR1 SGHKS, CDR2 YYEKEE (reference sequence). The CDR3 has 14 amino acids. V was shortened by 4 bases and J by 2 bases, with 12 bases between the two germline ends. CDR3 sequence (DNA): TGTGCCAGCAGCCACCCGGGGGAGAACTATGGCTACACCTTC. Amino acids: CASSHPGENYGYTF. Using reference TRBV5-5 and TRBJ1-2 for the parts outside the CDR3, the full variable domain is DAGVTQSPTHLIKTRGQQVTLRCSPISGHKSVSWYQQVLGQGPQFIFQYYEKEERGRGNFPDRFSARQFPNYSSELNVNALLLGDSALYLCASSHPGENYGYTFGSGTRLTVV.

Only one count was recorded for this clone. The V call is TRBV6-4, the J call TRBJ1-5; D is possibly TRBD1 (5 bases). Trimming left V 6 bases short and J 2 bases short, with 20 bases between. Germline CDR1 is MRHNA and CDR2 is SNTAGT. The CDR3 sequence is 17 residues long. CDR3 sequence reads: CASSSTGQVRGNQPQHF. The CDR3 coding sequence is TGTGCCAGCAGCTCAACAGGCCAGGTTAGGGGCAATCAGCCCCAGCATTTT.

The chain couples TRBV24-1 to TRBJ2-3, with 8 bases lining up with TRBD2. The CDR3 totals 14 residues. Trimming removed 5 bases from V and 2 bases from J; junction bases left unmatched: 2. Germline V lookup: CDR1 KGHDR, CDR2 SFDVKD. DNA of the CDR3: TGTGCCACCAGTGGGCGGGGGGCCACAGATACGCAGTATTTT. It encodes CATSGRGATDTQYF.

The J gene is TRBJ2-4, the V gene TRBV3-1 (or the pseudogene TRBV3-2); 9 nucleotides line up with TRBD2. V trimming: 1 base; J trimming: 5 bases; junction bases outside the gene matches: 3. Germline CDR1 is LGHDT and CDR2 is YNNKEL (reference sequence). This CDR3 region has 15 residues. The CDR3 DNA sequence: TGTGCCAGCAGCCAAGGAATAGCGGGGGAAAACATTCAGTACTTC. It codes for CASSQGIAGENIQYF.

The chain recombines TRBV27 with TRBJ2-3, with 11 bases lining up with TRBD1. Per the germline V gene, CDR1 is MNHEY and CDR2 is SMNVEV (reference sequence). The CDR3 contains 15 residues. V trimming: 5 bases; J trimming: 3 bases; junction bases outside the gene matches: 4. The CDR3 spells CASSPRDRGTDTQYF. In DNA form, the CDR3 reads TGTGCCAGCAGTCCTCGGGACAGGGGGACAGATACGCAGTATTTT.

The chain uses TRBV4-1 and TRBJ1-5; a possible D gene is TRBD1 (6 bases). The V end lost 0 bases, the J end lost 9 bases, and 15 bases lay between the germline ends. The V gene's germline CDR1 is MGHRA and CDR2 YSYEKL. This CDR3 region has 15 residues. CDR3 DNA sequence: TGCGCCAGCAGCCAAGACCCAGGGGCCCGGCGGCCCCAGCATTTT. It yields the protein CASSQDPGARRPQHF.

This chain links TRBV9 with TRBJ1-4; D not resolved. Trimming cost V 3 bases and J 0 bases, with 9 bases left between them. Germline V CDR1 and CDR2: SGDLS, YYNGEE. This CDR3 spans 15 amino acids. CDR3 coding DNA: TGTGCCAGCAGCGCAGGCCATGCAACTAATGAAAAACTGTTTTTT. Translating it yields CASSAGHATNEKLFF.

This chain joins TRBV24-1 and TRBJ1-1; 9 bases agree with TRBD1. CDR1 and CDR2 from the germline V gene are KGHDR and SFDVKD. The J segment lost 3 bases and the V segment lost 7 bases, leaving 5 bases of the junction unmatched. The CDR3 consists of 14 residues. This chain's CDR3 is CATRGTGPDTEAFF. Here the CDR3 DNA reads TGTGCCACCAGGGGGACAGGGCCGGACACTGAAGCTTTCTTT.

A single count supports this clone. This rearrangement joins TRBV27 to TRBJ1-1; the match to TRBD1 covers 7 bases. Unmatched junction bases numbered 6, after V lost 3 bases and J lost 2 bases. This CDR3 region has 15 residues. In germline, CDR1 is MNHEY, CDR2 SMNVEV (reference sequence). The CDR3 protein is CASSFRTGFNTEAFF. Written as DNA, the CDR3 is TGTGCCAGCAGTTTCCGGACAGGCTTCAACACTGAAGCTTTCTTT.